This TCR beta chain was recovered during a study of lymphopenia after photon versus proton radiotherapy. Study-wide results and limits: Photon-treated patients lost naive T cells and TCR diversity; proton-treated stayed stable.

The V and J ends lost 3 bases and 3 bases respectively, with 8 bases between them. CDR1 MDHEN and CDR2 SYDVKM come from the germline V gene. This CDR3 comprises 14 residues. TCRdb's copy holds only in-frame clones and misses some; the assay was immunoSEQ multiplex PCR. This table holds about 40,000 clones, about 86% found once. For this clone: Its antigen is undetermined.

This sequence was found in a woman aged 70-85 years with pancreatic cancer. Some clones in this sample may be carry-over from other donors' samples. The J gene is TRBJ1-4, the V gene TRBV28; D ambiguous. The specimen comprised peripheral blood, sampled from a patient treated with proton-based radiotherapy. In nucleotides, the CDR3 is TGTGCCAGCAGTTTTAACGGGCCTAATGAAAAACTGTTTTTT. This sequence encodes CASSFNGPNEKLFF. Filled out from reference TRBV28 and TRBJ1-4, the complete variable domain reads DVKVTQSSRYLVKRTGEKVFLECVQDMDHENMFWYRQDPGLGLRLIYFSYDVKMKEKGDIPEGYSVSREKKERFSLILESASTNQTSMYLCASSFNGPNEKLFFGSGTQLSVL.